This entry describes one T cell receptor (beta chain). Its antigen remains unidentified. Synthesis of TCR beta cDNA relied on 5'RACE template switching carrying UMIs. TCRdb reprocessed the 5' RACE reads, keeping one entry per CDR3 protein, no DNA. The sample totals about 150,000 distinct CDR3 sequences. The data originate from a study of T cells expressing NK-cell markers. Study conclusions and caveats: In several donors, dominant CD3+CD56+NKG2C+ clones formed about 1.0-7.5% of CD8+ cells. Nothing established the HCMV specificity of expanded NKG2C+ T cell clones.

The specimen sequenced was blood T cells: a sorted CD56 or NKG2C T cell subset, CD4+ or CD8+ T cells, or bulk PBMC T cells (not recorded which). This clonotype originated in a woman in her fifties or sixties in good health.

The CDR3 protein is CASSGTVGSQETQYF. The genes are TRBV7-9 and TRBJ2-5. This CDR3 contains 15 residues. CDR1 and CDR2 from the germline V gene are SEHNR and FQNEAQ (reference sequence).